A selection of T cell receptor beta chains follows, all from one sample in a study of T cell clones after liver transplantation. Only in-frame clones appear in the TCRdb table, and some are missing; sequencing was by immunoSEQ multiplex PCR. The top ten clones hold roughly 0.54% of a sample with 70,000 to 85,000 clones, 80% of them seen once. The material sequenced was CD4+ T cells from blood, taken before liver transplant. All receptors come from a human donor who received a liver transplant. CDR3s include the opening cysteine and the closing phenylalanine or tryptophan. The listing skips clone size in some rows; elsewhere it reads once, few, many or a size class.

NA TRBV7-9 CASSDRPSTGKEKLFF
NA TRBV2 CASSEYSLASGSGDTQYF
NA TRBV6-5 CASSYEGPKGPQHF
NA TRBV2 CASSDGWLDEQYF
NA TRBV28 CASSPPGLSNEKLFF
NA TRBV13 CASTHWTASMRLNTGELFF
NA TRBV23-1 CASTAIGTHYTEAFF
NA TRBV5-1 CASNFDGSSYEQYF
few TRBV19 CASSPNRDRHYGYTF
NA TRBV27 CASSPRTGVGIGGYTF
NA TRBV29-1 CGTLQPSGNTIYF
NA TRBV5-1 CASSLPGRQETQYF
NA TRBV5-5 CASSPANRLGGNEQFF
once TRBV7-9 CASSSTGAPNEKLFF
once TRBV11-1 CACQGQLNTEAFF
NA TRBV27 CASRGLAGGLPDTQYF
NA TRBV6-4 CASSDRLRVWEKLFF
NA TRBV9 CASSVRWGEETQYF
few TRBV5-4 CASSLRLAPYNEQFF
few TRBV7-9 CASSPAEAGRNQPQHF
NA TRBV2 CASSGYSDQQYF
NA TRBV28 CASSTTGLSSYEQYF
NA TRBV7-3 CASRLAGDNEQFF
NA TRBV29-1 CSVGEGANEKLFF
NA TRBV14 CASSVLVYEQYF
NA TRBV4-1 CASSQSPTENYGYTF
NA TRBV27 CASSGSGSSYNEQFF
NA TRBV6-6 CASNSGGWTEAFF
NA TRBV2 CASSERGGTANYGYTF
NA TRBV7-2 CASSLANTYTRGYTF
once TRBV7-3 CASSTGMSGGSYNEQFF
NA TRBV2 CASSGGQVLYNEQFF
NA TRBV7-3 CASSSTGTSGGSGQYF
few TRBV28 CASKTLGTGRRDEQFF
NA TRBV6-1 CASRPTEDSYEQYF
NA TRBV25-1 CATELQGRETQYF
once TRBV5-1 CASSLGSVGGTAYNEQFF
few TRBV5-1 CASSLEGGSYNEQFF
NA TRBV11-3 CASSLVEGAEAFF
NA TRBV5-6 CASRPGLATDTQYF
NA TRBV7-2 CASSLSRSTDTQYF
NA TRBV11-2 CASSPDRHTEAFF
NA TRBV25-1 CASSDGRYGYTF
NA TRBV5-1 CASSSLPLAGVGETQYF
few TRBV5-1 CASSSQGTETQYF
once TRBV28 CASSSQDGSNQPQHF
NA TRBV14 CASSTRGAANTEAFF
NA TRBV5-1 CASSLPPGRNTGELFF
NA TRBV19 CASSIGLAYDGGSYEQYF
NA TRBV27 CASRGVGSQPQHF
NA TRBV28 CASSGPGKLFF
NA TRBV12-5 CASGSSGPGITFF
NA TRBV5-1 CASSLVVLTNTGELFF
NA TRBV7-2 CASSLDTYYEQYF
NA TRBV7-2 CASSLGSGGPYQPQHF
NA TRBV6-6 CASSPRGSGWDTQYF
NA TRBV28 CASTPRGLYEQYF
NA TRBV5-1 CASRPGAVSTDTQYF
once TRBV9 CASSGTPGATNEKLFF
NA TRBV9 CASSVEGLRETQYF